This TCR beta chain stems from a study of T cell repertoires in cytomegalovirus infection. The overall study: TCR beta signatures that were public indicated CMV infection and matching HLA type. Whole-study results and caveats: Dominant in the ex vivo response were TCR beta clonotypes restricted by HLA-C and specific for CMV.

CDR3 length: 13 amino acids. Germline CDR1 and CDR2: SGHVS and FQNEAQ. V was trimmed by 2 bases and J by 4 bases, leaving 5 bases between them. This clonotype has a count of ten or more. Antigen specificity is unknown. TCRdb independently ran MiXCR on the reads; one entry per CDR3 protein. Of roughly 920,000 distinct CDR3 sequences in the sample, roughly a third are singletons; the top ten hold under 15%. This specimen consisted of cultured CD8+ T cells from PBMCs, obtained from culture after CMV antigen stimulation. The receptor was isolated from a human donor in good health (CMV status not recorded). Some clones in this sample may be carry-over from other donors' samples. The chain is built from TRBV7-8 and TRBJ2-2; no firm D call. The CDR3 here is CASSLKSTGELFF. CDR3 nucleotide sequence: TGTGCCAGCAGCTTAAAAAGCACCGGGGAGCTGTTTTTT.